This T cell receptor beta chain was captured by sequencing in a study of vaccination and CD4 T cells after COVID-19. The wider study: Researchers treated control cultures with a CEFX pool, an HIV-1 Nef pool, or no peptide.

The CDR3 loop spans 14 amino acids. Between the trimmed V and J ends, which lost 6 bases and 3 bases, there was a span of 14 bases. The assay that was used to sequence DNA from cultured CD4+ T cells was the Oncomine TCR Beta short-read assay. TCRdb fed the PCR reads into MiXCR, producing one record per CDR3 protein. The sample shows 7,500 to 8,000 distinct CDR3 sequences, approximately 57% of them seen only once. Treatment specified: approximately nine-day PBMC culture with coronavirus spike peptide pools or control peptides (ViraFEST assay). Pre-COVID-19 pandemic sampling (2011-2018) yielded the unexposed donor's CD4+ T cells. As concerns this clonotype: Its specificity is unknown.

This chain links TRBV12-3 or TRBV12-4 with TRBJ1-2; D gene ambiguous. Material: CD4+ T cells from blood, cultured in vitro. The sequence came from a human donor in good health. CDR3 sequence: CASRLDGSDYGYTF. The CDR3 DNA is TGTGCCAGCAGATTGGACGGATCCGACTATGGCTACACCTTC.